What follows are 31 T cell receptor beta chains derived from one specimen sequenced in a study of Ad26.COV2.S vaccination and SARS-CoV-2 variants. Profiled with immunoSEQ multiplex PCR; TCRdb holds only in-frame clones, not every one. The sample lists some 460,000 clones, 80% to 90% occurring once. Treatment meaning: about 20 received Ad26.COV2.S at low or high dose, single or two shots; about 5 received placebo; per-sample allocation not given. Sampling took place 63 days after the first vaccine or placebo injection. The sample was peripheral blood, taken in a trial of Ad26.COV2.S vaccine versus placebo. Receptor source: a person between 18 and 60 years old who received the Ad26.COV2.S COVID-19 vaccine or a placebo.

This clone has just one count. V and J are TRBV28 and TRBJ2-7, with 9 nucleotides matching TRBD1. V lost 3 bases to trimming and J lost 4 bases; unmatched junction nucleotides: 4. CDR1 is MDHEN and CDR2 is SYDVKM in the germline V gene. The CDR3 length is 14 residues. In nucleotides, the CDR3 is TGTGCCAGCAGTTTCGGGACAGGGAAGTACGAGCAGTACTTC. Translating gives CASSFGTGKYEQYF.

This clone appeared a few times. This chain joins TRBV11-3 and TRBJ2-3; D tentatively reads TRBD1 or TRBD2 (5 bases each). V gave up 2 bases and J gave up 2 bases, with 11 bases separating them. The CDR3 is 15 residues long. Germline V CDR1 and CDR2: SGHNT, YENEEA. The CDR3 is CASSLSGANTDTQYF. Here the CDR3 DNA reads TGTGCCAGCAGCTTATCCGGGGCAAACACAGATACGCAGTATTTT.

The genes are TRBV4-2 and TRBJ1-5; D is unresolved. V gave up 0 bases and J gave up 4 bases, with 4 bases separating them. Germline values: CDR1 LGHNA, CDR2 YNFKEQ. The CDR3 spans 13 residues. CDR3 in amino acids: CASSQELNQPQHF. The CDR3 DNA sequence: TGTGCCAGCAGCCAAGAACTGAATCAGCCCCAGCATTTT.

This clone was seen just once. The V and J genes are TRBV11-2 and TRBJ2-7; no reliable D call. Deletions cut 7 bases from V and 7 bases from J, with 26 bases between. CDR1 SGHAT and CDR2 FQNNGV come from the germline V gene. The CDR3 sequence is 16 residues long. The CDR3 spells CASTPTGPLPRYEQYF. The CDR3 coding sequence is TGTGCCAGCACCCCGACCGGACCCCTCCCCCGCTATGAGCAGTACTTC. Full variable domain (remainder filled in from reference TRBV11-2 and TRBJ2-7): EAGVAQSPRYKIIEKRQSVAFWCNPISGHATLYWYQQILGQGPKLLIQFQNNGVVDDSQLPKDRFSAERLKGVDSTLKIQPAKLEDSAVYLCASTPTGPLPRYEQYFGPGTRLTVT.

This clone was picked up one time. This CDR3 is CASSRRPLQGNTEAFF. In DNA form, the CDR3 reads TGCGCCAGCAGTCGTCGCCCATTACAGGGGAACACTGAAGCTTTCTTT. The rearrangement uses TRBV5-1 and TRBJ1-1, with D tentatively TRBD1 (6 bases). The CDR3 has 16 residues. V was cut by 5 bases and J by 1 base, with 18 bases left in between. Germline loops: CDR1 SGHRS, CDR2 YFSETQ.

The chain has TRBV30 and TRBJ1-3, with no clear D. Germline CDR1 reads GTSNPN; CDR2 reads SVGIG (reference sequence). Trimming cost V 4 bases and J 0 bases, with 7 bases left between them. There are 13 residues in the CDR3. CDR3 sequence: CAWTPDSGNTIYF. In DNA form, the CDR3 reads TGTGCCTGGACCCCCGACTCTGGAAACACCATATATTTT.

The genes are TRBV27 and TRBJ1-3, with 7 positions matching TRBD1. The CDR3 runs 13 residues. V gave up 5 bases and J gave up 8 bases; unmatched junction bases: 6. Germline loops: CDR1 MNHEY, CDR2 SMNVEV (reference sequence). CDR3 nucleotides: TGTGCCAGCAGTCCCCACAGGGGCCACACCATATATTTT. Its protein is CASSPHRGHTIYF.

The chain employs TRBV5-1 and TRBJ2-3; the match to TRBD1 covers 8 bases. V was pared by 4 bases and J by 4 bases, with 2 bases of the junction left unmatched. CDR3 size: 13 residues. From germline, CDR1 is SGHRS and CDR2 YFSETQ. The CDR3 is CASSLQGADTQYF. CDR3 bases: TGCGCCAGCAGCCTACAGGGGGCAGATACGCAGTATTTT.

The V and J genes are TRBV5-1 and TRBJ1-3; D remains ambiguous. This CDR3 has 12 residues. Germline V gene lookup returns CDR1 SGHRS and CDR2 YFSETQ. V shed 1 base and J shed 2 bases, with 1 base lying between them. The CDR3 here is CASSLTGNTIYF. CDR3 in DNA: TGCGCCAGCAGCTTGACTGGAAACACCATATATTTT.

The chain has TRBV14 and TRBJ2-7; 9 nucleotides match TRBD1. J gave up 0 bases and V 2 bases, and 5 bases lay outside the gene matches. This CDR3 has 16 amino acids. From germline, CDR1 is SGHDN and CDR2 FVKESK. The CDR3 nucleotides are TGTGCCAGCAGCCAAACAGGGGGCGAGCGCTCCTACGAGCAGTACTTC. Amino acids: CASSQTGGERSYEQYF.

The chain couples TRBV19 to TRBJ1-1; 9 positions match TRBD1. V lost 4 bases and J lost 0; bases outside the gene matches: 12. CDR3 length: 18 residues. CDR1 is LNHDA and CDR2 is SQIVND in the germline V gene (reference sequence). The CDR3 nucleotides read TGTGCCAGTAGTAGGAGTGAGGGACAGGGCGGAATGAACACTGAAGCTTTCTTT. This translates into CASSRSEGQGGMNTEAFF.

This chain links TRBV6-1 with TRBJ1-5; D remains ambiguous. Germline CDR1 and CDR2: MNHNS and SASEGT. Trimming pared 0 bases from V and 0 bases from J, leaving 6 bases between. The CDR3 loop spans 15 amino acids. The DNA for the CDR3 is TGTGCCAGCAGTGAAGCGGCTTATAGCAATCAGCCCCAGCATTTT. Translation gives CASSEAAYSNQPQHF.

The chain has TRBV14 and TRBJ1-1; D unclear. The germline V and J ends were trimmed by 3 bases and 7 bases, with 6 bases remaining between them. The germline gives CDR1 SGHDN, CDR2 FVKESK. The CDR3 totals 11 residues. The DNA for the CDR3 is TGTGCCAGCAGCCAGGGTTTTGAAGCTTTCTTT. This encodes CASSQGFEAFF.

The CDR3 sequence is CASSLASGVNSPLHF. The CDR3 coding sequence is TGTGCCAGCAGCTTAGCCTCCGGGGTGAATTCACCCCTCCACTTT. This chain links TRBV7-2 with TRBJ1-6; D remains ambiguous. V was clipped by 0 bases and J by 7 bases, with 10 bases between them. Germline V gene lookup returns CDR1 SGHTA and CDR2 FQGNSA. This CDR3 has 15 residues.

J is TRBJ2-1 and V is TRBV7-9; no clear D gene. V lost 2 bases to trimming and J lost 2 bases, with 7 bases between them. The germline V gene has CDR1 SEHNR and CDR2 FQNEAQ (reference sequence). The CDR3 has 14 residues. The CDR3 here is CASSLYETYNEQFF. DNA for the CDR3: TGTGCCAGCAGCTTATATGAAACCTACAATGAGCAGTTCTTC.

The gene calls are TRBV24-1 and TRBJ1-5; a weak D match, TRBD1 (5 bases). The V end was cut by 2 bases, the J end by 1 base, with 5 bases between. Germline assignment: CDR1 KGHDR and CDR2 SFDVKD. CDR3 length equals 14 residues. The DNA of the CDR3 is TGTGCCACCAGTGATTGGGACAGCAATCAGCCCCAGCATTTT. Translated: CATSDWDSNQPQHF.

This clone was seen once. This chain uses TRBV2 with TRBJ2-6; no clear D. Germline V gives CDR1 SNHLY, CDR2 FYNNEI. CDR3 length equals 16 residues. V dropped 7 bases and J dropped 3 bases, with 16 bases sitting between them. In DNA form, the CDR3 reads TGTGCCAGCATCTCCCTCTTCGGAATTGGGGCCAACGTCCTGACTTTC. Its translation: CASISLFGIGANVLTF. Full variable domain (outside the CDR3, taken from reference TRBV2 and TRBJ2-6): EPEVTQTPSHQVTQMGQEVILRCVPISNHLYFYWYRQILGQKVEFLVSFYNNEISEKSEIFDDQFSVERPDGSNFTLKIRSTKLEDSAMYFCASISLFGIGANVLTFGAGSRLTVL.

The V call is TRBV28, the J call TRBJ2-7, with a tentative D call TRBD1 (5 bases). V gave up 8 bases and J gave up 2 bases, with 13 bases separating them. This CDR3 is 13 amino acids long. Germline V gene data show CDR1 as MDHEN and CDR2 as SYDVKM. CDR3 in DNA: TGTGCCAGCTTCAAACAGGACCCCTACGAGCAGTACTTC. Residues: CASFKQDPYEQYF.

The V and J genes are TRBV16 and TRBJ1-1; D ambiguous. Per the germline V gene, CDR1 is KGHSY and CDR2 is FQNENV. CDR3 length: 15 residues. V dropped 0 bases and J dropped 1 base, with 9 bases sitting between them. Here the CDR3 reads CASSQSPTSNTEAFF. CDR3 in DNA: TGTGCCAGCAGCCAATCCCCGACATCGAACACTGAAGCTTTCTTT.

The genes are TRBV4-1 and TRBJ2-2, with a weak D call TRBD1 (5 bases). CDR3 length: 16 amino acids. Germline V CDR1 and CDR2: MGHRA, YSYEKL. Trimming shortened V by 0 bases and J by 3 bases, and 11 bases separated the two germline ends. In DNA, the CDR3 is TGCGCCAGCAGCCAAGAAGCCAGGGCGGACACCGGGGAGCTGTTTTTT. Protein: CASSQEARADTGELFF.

This clone has a single count. The chain carries TRBV28 and TRBJ2-3, with 7 positions matching TRBD2. CDR3 length: 18 amino acids. CDR1 MDHEN and CDR2 SYDVKM come from the germline V gene. The V segment lost 5 bases and the J segment 2 bases; nucleotides outside the gene matches: 16. CDR3 in amino acids: CASSPLTTSGGDTDTQYF. In DNA, the CDR3 is TGTGCCAGCAGTCCACTGACGACTAGTGGGGGGGACACAGATACGCAGTATTTT.

The chain joins TRBV7-2 to TRBJ1-1; D uncertain. Germline loops: CDR1 SGHTA, CDR2 FQGNSA. V was cut by 1 base and J by 0 bases, with 9 bases left in between. This CDR3 is 15 amino acids long. DNA for the CDR3: TGTGCCAGCAGCTTAGTTTCACAGATGAACACTGAAGCTTTCTTT. Amino acid sequence: CASSLVSQMNTEAFF.

The chain is built from TRBV2 and TRBJ1-1, with 8 bases that match TRBD1. The germline V gene has CDR1 SNHLY and CDR2 FYNNEI. V lost 2 bases to trimming and J lost 6 bases; unmatched junction nucleotides: 5. This CDR3 spans 14 amino acids. The CDR3 spells CASSEPDRGAEAFF. CDR3 DNA: TGTGCCAGCAGTGAACCCGACAGGGGCGCTGAAGCTTTCTTT.

The chain couples TRBV27 to TRBJ1-1, with a weak D call TRBD1 (6 bases). V lost 3 bases to trimming and J lost 0 bases, with 11 bases between them. The germline CDR1 and CDR2 sequences are MNHEY and SMNVEV (reference sequence). The CDR3 runs 15 residues. The CDR3 spells CASSFHGQLNTEAFF. The CDR3 DNA is TGTGCCAGCAGTTTCCATGGACAGCTGAACACTGAAGCTTTCTTT.

In its sample, this clone was seen once. The V gene is TRBV15, the J gene TRBJ1-2; TRBD1 aligns across 8 bases. Losses at the gene ends were 5 bases for V and 2 bases for J; bases not matched to a gene: 10. Germline V CDR1 and CDR2: LNHNV, YYDKDF (reference sequence). The CDR3 extends over 16 amino acids. The CDR3 coding sequence is TGTGCCACCAGCGGACCCGGTACAGGGGGAAACTATGGCTACACCTTC. This translates into CATSGPGTGGNYGYTF.

The rearrangement uses TRBV4-2 and TRBJ2-7; tentatively, D is TRBD1 or TRBD2 (5 bases each). The CDR3 consists of 12 residues. Germline V gene lookup returns CDR1 LGHNA and CDR2 YNFKEQ. Trimming took 7 bases from V and 5 from J, leaving 12 bases between them. The DNA for the CDR3 is TGTGCCAGCAACTCCGTGGGGGACGAGCAGTACTTC. Protein: CASNSVGDEQYF.

The gene calls are TRBV19 and TRBJ2-7; D possibly corresponds to TRBD1 (6 bases). This CDR3 is built from 13 residues. Germline V gene lookup returns CDR1 LNHDA and CDR2 SQIVND (reference sequence). Trimming stripped 6 bases from V and 3 bases from J, with 12 bases between. In DNA form, the CDR3 reads TGTGCCAGTAGCAGGGACACAATCTACGAGCAGTACTTC. Residues: CASSRDTIYEQYF.

V usage is TRBV18 and J usage is TRBJ1-2; 7 bases map to TRBD1. Trimming took 3 bases from V and 4 from J; bases not matched to a gene: 8. CDR3 length: 15 amino acids. CDR1 and CDR2 from the germline V gene are KGHSH and LQKENI. CDR3 sequence: CASSPSVGTAYGYTF. CDR3 nucleotide sequence: TGTGCCAGCTCACCGTCGGTCGGGACAGCCTATGGCTACACCTTC.

J is TRBJ2-7 and V is TRBV7-2; D uncertain. The CDR3 length is 15 residues. The V gene's germline CDR1 is SGHTA and CDR2 FQGNSA. V dropped 2 bases and J dropped 0 bases, with 11 bases sitting between them. CDR3 sequence (DNA): TGTGCCAGCAGCTTATCCCGAGCCCTCTCCTACGAGCAGTACTTC. Translation gives CASSLSRALSYEQYF.

This clone has just one count. V usage is TRBV10-1 and J usage is TRBJ2-7; D not certain. The length of the CDR3 is 14 residues. CDR1 is WNHNN and CDR2 is SYGVQD in the germline V gene (reference sequence). The V end lost 2 bases, the J end lost 2 bases, and 10 bases lay between the germline ends. The CDR3 nucleotides are TGCGCCAGCAGTGAGCCCAAAGGACCCTACGAGCAGTACTTC. Amino acids: CASSEPKGPYEQYF.

This clone is a singleton in its sample. Additional DNA sequences in this sample encode the identical CDR3. The V and J genes are TRBV6-5 and TRBJ1-4, with D hard to call. The germline V gene encodes CDR1 MNHEY and CDR2 SVGAGI. This CDR3 has 14 residues. The ends were cut back, 7 bases at V and 0 bases at J, with 9 bases in the middle. The CDR3 DNA reads TGTGCCAGCAAAGACGGTGCAACTAATGAAAAACTGTTTTTT. Protein product: CASKDGATNEKLFF.